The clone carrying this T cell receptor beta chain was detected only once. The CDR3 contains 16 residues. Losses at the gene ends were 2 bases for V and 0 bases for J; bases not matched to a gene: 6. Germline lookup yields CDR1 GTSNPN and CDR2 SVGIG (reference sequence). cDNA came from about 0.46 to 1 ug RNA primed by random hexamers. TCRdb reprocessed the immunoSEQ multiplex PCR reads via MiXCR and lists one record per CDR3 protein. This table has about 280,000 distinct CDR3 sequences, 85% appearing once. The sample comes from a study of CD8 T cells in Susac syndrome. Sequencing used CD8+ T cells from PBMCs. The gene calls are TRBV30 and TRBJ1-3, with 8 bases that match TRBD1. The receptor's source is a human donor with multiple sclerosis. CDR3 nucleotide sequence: TGTGCCTGGAGTCCCCAAACAGGGGGCTCTGGAAACACCATATATTTT. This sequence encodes CAWSPQTGGSGNTIYF. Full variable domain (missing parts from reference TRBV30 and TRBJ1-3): SQTIHQWPATLVQPVGSPLSLECTVEGTSNPNLYWYRQAAGRGLQLLFYSVGIGQISSEVPQNLSASRPQDRQFILSSKKLLLSDSGFYLCAWSPQTGGSGNTIYFGEGSWLTVV.